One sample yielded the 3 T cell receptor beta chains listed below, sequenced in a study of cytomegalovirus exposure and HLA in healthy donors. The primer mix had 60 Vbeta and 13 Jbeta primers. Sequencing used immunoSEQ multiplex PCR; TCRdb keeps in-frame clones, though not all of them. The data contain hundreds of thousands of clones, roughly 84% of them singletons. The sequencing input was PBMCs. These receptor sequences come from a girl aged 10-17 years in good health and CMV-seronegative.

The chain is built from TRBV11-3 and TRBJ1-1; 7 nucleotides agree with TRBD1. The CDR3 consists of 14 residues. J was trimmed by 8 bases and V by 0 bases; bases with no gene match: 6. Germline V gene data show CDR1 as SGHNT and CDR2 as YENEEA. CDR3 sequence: CASSLDRGTAEAFF. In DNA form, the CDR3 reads TGTGCCAGCAGCTTAGATCGGGGGACAGCGGAAGCTTTCTTT. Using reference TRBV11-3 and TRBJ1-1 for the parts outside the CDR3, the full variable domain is EAGVVQSPRYKIIEKKQPVAFWCNPISGHNTLYWYLQNLGQGPELLIRYENEEAVDDSQLPKDRFSAERLKGVDSTLKIQPAELGDSAVYLCASSLDRGTAEAFFGQGTRLTVV.

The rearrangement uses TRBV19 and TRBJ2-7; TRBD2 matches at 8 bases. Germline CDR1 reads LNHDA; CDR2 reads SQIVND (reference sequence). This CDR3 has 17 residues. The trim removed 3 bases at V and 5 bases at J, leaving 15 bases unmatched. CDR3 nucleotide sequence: TGTGCCAGTAGTATCGTAATGACTAGCGATCTCTCTGACGAGCAGTACTTC. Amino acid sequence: CASSIVMTSDLSDEQYF.

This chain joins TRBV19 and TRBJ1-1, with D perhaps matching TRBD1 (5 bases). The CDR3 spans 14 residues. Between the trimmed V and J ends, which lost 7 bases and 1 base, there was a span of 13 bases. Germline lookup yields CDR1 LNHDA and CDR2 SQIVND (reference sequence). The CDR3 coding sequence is TGTGCCAGTACCCCCAGGGACTCGAACACTGAAGCTTTCTTT. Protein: CASTPRDSNTEAFF.